Shown below are 23 T cell receptor beta chains from a single sample sequenced in a study of radiation and T cells in renal cell carcinoma (dated by TCRdb to the early 2020s). The sample's time point label, decoded: blood 2 weeks post-SBRT. Per the publication, the treatment or condition label means: 15 Gy SBRT to primary tumor, nephrectomy 4 weeks later. Library method: the immunoSEQ multiplex PCR assay. Sourced from immuneACCESS, this table was stored by TCRdb with only in-frame sequences that have V and J called. A share of the clones is absent; for the studies checked, an unresolved V gene accounts for under half, and the remainder has no known explanation. The sample table contains more than 150,000 clones; only one count was recorded for approximately 86% of them. Of the sample, around 13% falls within the top ten clones. This specimen consisted of blood, obtained from a patient whose treatment included radiotherapy and nephrectomy. The receptor set was obtained from a woman aged 45-60 years with renal cell carcinoma.

V and J are TRBV28 and TRBJ1-2; no clear D. The CDR3 is 15 amino acids. V lost 6 bases to trimming and J lost 9 bases, with 23 bases between them. Per the germline V gene, CDR1 is MDHEN and CDR2 is SYDVKM. The CDR3 sequence: CASSPEEVVLNSYTF. In DNA, the CDR3 is TGTGCCAGCAGCCCCGAAGAGGTGGTACTTAATAGCTACACCTTC.

V usage is TRBV7-8 and J usage is TRBJ2-3; a possible D gene is TRBD1 (5 bases). CDR3 length equals 14 residues. CDR1 and CDR2 (germline): SGHVS, FQNEAQ. V was pared by 3 bases and J by 1 base, with 8 bases between. The CDR3 sequence: CASSFTTGTDTQYF. The CDR3 bases are TGTGCCAGCAGCTTCACGACAGGCACAGATACGCAGTATTTT.

This clone occurred once. The chain is built from TRBV5-1 and TRBJ1-6, with a weak D call TRBD1 (6 bases). The CDR3 spans 14 residues. In germline, CDR1 is SGHRS, CDR2 YFSETQ. V lost 4 bases to trimming and J lost 5 bases, with 10 bases between them. CDR3 DNA: TGCGCCAGCAGCCATGGACAGAATAATTCACCCCTCCACTTT. This codes for CASSHGQNNSPLHF.

V usage is TRBV30 and J usage is TRBJ2-1, with D possibly TRBD1 on 6 matching bases. Germline V gene data show CDR1 as GTSNPN and CDR2 as SVGIG (reference sequence). This CDR3 comprises 13 residues. The germline V and J ends were trimmed by 2 bases and 5 bases, with 10 bases remaining between them. The CDR3 is CAWSPDRNNEQFF. CDR3 nucleotide sequence: TGTGCCTGGAGTCCGGACAGAAACAATGAGCAGTTCTTC.

V usage is TRBV5-8 and J usage is TRBJ1-4; 7 nucleotides match TRBD1. Germline V gives CDR1 SGHTS, CDR2 YDEGEE. This CDR3 is built from 19 residues. After removal of 4 bases from V and 0 bases from J, the junction contained 15 bases not matched to a gene. CDR3 protein: CASSLAGTAFLATNEKLFF. The CDR3 DNA is TGTGCCAGCAGCCTCGCCGGGACAGCCTTCCTTGCAACTAATGAAAAACTGTTTTTT.

This rearrangement joins TRBV6-5 to TRBJ1-1, with 9 bases identical to TRBD1. This CDR3 is built from 13 residues. From germline, CDR1 is MNHEY and CDR2 SVGAGI. After removal of 8 bases from V and 3 bases from J, the junction contained 4 bases not matched to a gene. DNA for the CDR3: TGTGCCAGCGGGAGGACAGGGGACACTGAAGCTTTCTTT. Protein: CASGRTGDTEAFF.

The chain uses TRBV6-6 and TRBJ2-1; 9 bases map to TRBD1. This CDR3 comprises 16 residues. J gave up 7 bases and V 0 bases, and 7 bases lay outside the gene matches. Germline CDR1 MNHNY, CDR2 SVGAGI (reference sequence). The CDR3 nucleotides read TGTGCCAGCAGTTACTCGAGACAGGGGGAGTCGAATGAGCAGTTCTTC. It codes for CASSYSRQGESNEQFF.

This rearrangement joins TRBV7-2 to TRBJ2-2, with D perhaps matching TRBD1 (6 bases). This CDR3 has 13 residues. Trimming pared 6 bases from V and 7 bases from J, leaving 12 bases between. Per germline, CDR1 SGHTA and CDR2 FQGNSA. The CDR3 spells CASSPDSIGELFF. In nucleotides, the CDR3 is TGTGCCAGCAGTCCGGACAGCATCGGGGAGCTGTTTTTT.

This clone showed up just once. The chain recombines TRBV7-9 with TRBJ2-1; D ambiguous. The CDR3 covers 15 residues. V gave up 3 bases and J gave up 5 bases, with 14 bases separating them. Germline V CDR1 and CDR2: SEHNR, FQNEAQ (reference sequence). The CDR3 protein is CASSLQTHKNNEQFF. CDR3 coding DNA: TGTGCCAGCAGCTTGCAGACCCATAAAAACAATGAGCAGTTCTTC. Variable domain in full (rest from reference TRBV7-9 and TRBJ2-1): DTGVSQNPRHKITKRGQNVTFRCDPISEHNRLYWYRQTLGQGPEFLTYFQNEAQLEKSRLLSDRFSAERPKGSFSTLEIQRTEQGDSAMYLCASSLQTHKNNEQFFGPGTRLTVL.

V usage is TRBV2 and J usage is TRBJ1-4, with no clear D. Germline loops: CDR1 SNHLY, CDR2 FYNNEI. The ends were cut back, 3 bases at V and 7 bases at J, with 12 bases in the middle. The CDR3 is 14 amino acids. CDR3 protein: CASSDAGWGEKLFF. Written as DNA, the CDR3 is TGTGCCAGCAGTGATGCGGGGTGGGGTGAAAAACTGTTTTTT.

The rearrangement links TRBV7-2 to TRBJ2-5; a possible D gene is TRBD1 (6 bases). This CDR3 has 15 amino acids. V was shortened by 5 bases and J by 3 bases, with 16 bases between the two germline ends. CDR1 is SGHTA, CDR2 FQGNSA, per germline. CDR3 amino acids: CASSPSGTSKETQYF. The CDR3, as DNA: TGTGCCAGCAGCCCCTCCGGGACAAGTAAAGAGACCCAGTACTTC.

This chain joins TRBV6-5 and TRBJ2-3, with TRBD1 matching over 9 bases. CDR1 and CDR2 from the germline V gene are MNHEY and SVGAGI. Unmatched junction bases numbered 3, after V lost 6 bases and J lost 5 bases. There are 13 residues in the CDR3. CDR3 sequence: CASRQGAGDTQYF. CDR3 nucleotides: TGTGCCAGCAGACAGGGGGCGGGAGATACGCAGTATTTT.

In this sample, this clone turned up once. The rearrangement uses TRBV18 and TRBJ1-2, with no clear D. The CDR3 consists of 15 residues. Trimming took off 2 bases at V and 1 base at J, with 11 bases between the two ends. The germline V gene has CDR1 KGHSH and CDR2 LQKENI. This CDR3 reads CASSPALRGNYGYTF. The DNA of the CDR3 is TGTGCCAGCTCACCAGCCCTCCGGGGTAACTATGGCTACACCTTC.

This chain uses TRBV18 with TRBJ2-1, with 10 bases matching TRBD2. J was trimmed by 9 bases and V by 3 bases; bases with no gene match: 8. This CDR3 contains 15 residues. The germline gives CDR1 KGHSH, CDR2 LQKENI. The CDR3 bases are TGTGCCAGCTCACCGGGGCTAGCGGGGGAGGGTGAGCAGTTCTTC. Translated, it gives CASSPGLAGEGEQFF.

The chain employs TRBV7-6 and TRBJ2-1; 8 bases are shared with TRBD2. The CDR3 loop spans 15 amino acids. Looked up from germline, CDR1 is SGHVS and CDR2 is FNYEAQ. V lost 1 base, J lost 6 bases, and 5 bases stayed unmatched. CDR3 bases: TGTGCCAGCAGCTTAGTTAGCGGGGACCTCAATGAGCAGTTCTTC. Translating it yields CASSLVSGDLNEQFF.

Only one count was recorded for this clone. This sequence joins TRBV19 and TRBJ2-7, with TRBD1 matching over 9 bases. V lost 5 bases, J lost 3 bases, and 11 bases stayed unmatched. This CDR3 has 16 amino acids. Germline CDR1 and CDR2: LNHDA and SQIVND (reference sequence). The CDR3 DNA follows: TGTGCCAGTAGTGTGGAGGGACAGGGAGAGGTCTACGAGCAGTACTTC. Its protein product is CASSVEGQGEVYEQYF.

This chain uses TRBV30 with TRBJ2-7, with D perhaps assigned TRBD1 or TRBD2 (6 bases each). The CDR3 runs 13 residues. Trimming stripped 3 bases from V and 6 bases from J, with 15 bases between. CDR1 and CDR2 (germline): GTSNPN, SVGIG (reference sequence). The CDR3 DNA reads as TGTGCCTGGAGATATGGGGGGCCCACCGAGCAGTACTTC. Translating gives CAWRYGGPTEQYF.

The chain uses TRBV9 and TRBJ1-2, with no clear D. CDR3 length: 12 amino acids. V dropped 0 bases and J dropped 8 bases, with 8 bases sitting between them. Looked up from germline, CDR1 is SGDLS and CDR2 is YYNGEE. CDR3 residues: CASSVVNSGYTF. CDR3 coding DNA: TGTGCCAGCAGCGTAGTGAATAGCGGCTACACCTTC. Looking up the rest from reference TRBV9 and TRBJ1-2 gives the full variable domain: DSGVTQTPKHLITATGQRVTLRCSPRSGDLSVYWYQQSLDQGLQFLIQYYNGEERAKGNILERFSAQQFPDLHSELNLSSLELGDSALYFCASSVVNSGYTFGSGTRLTVV.

J is TRBJ1-1 and V is TRBV5-1; D may be TRBD1 (5 bases). Trimming took off 4 bases at V and 7 bases at J, with 17 bases between the two ends. CDR3 size: 14 residues. Germline V CDR1 and CDR2: SGHRS, YFSETQ. The DNA of the CDR3 is TGCGCCAGCAGCCGCGCCAGGGAATCGGGTGAAGCTTTCTTT. Its protein is CASSRARESGEAFF.

The chain has TRBV7-8 and TRBJ1-1, with D unresolved. The CDR3 totals 12 residues. Per the germline V gene, CDR1 is SGHVS and CDR2 is FQNEAQ. V was trimmed by 2 bases and J by 6 bases, leaving 7 bases between them. This CDR3 reads CASSLSLAEAFF. The DNA for the CDR3 is TGTGCCAGCAGCTTATCCTTGGCTGAAGCTTTCTTT.

This clone was detected only a few times. The chain joins TRBV9 to TRBJ1-5; possibly TRBD1 for D (6 bases). This CDR3 region has 14 residues. Germline CDR1 is SGDLS and CDR2 is YYNGEE. V dropped 2 bases and J dropped 8 bases, with 14 bases sitting between them. The CDR3 region has the DNA TGTGCCAGCAGCGTTGACGGGACATTCGAGCCCCAGCATTTT. Translated: CASSVDGTFEPQHF.

As DNA, the CDR3 is TGCAGCGTTGAAGATATCGGGGGGCGGACCACTGAAGCTTTCTTT. Its protein product is CSVEDIGGRTTEAFF. V and J are TRBV29-1 and TRBJ1-1, with D possibly being TRBD1 (6 bases). V was cut by 0 bases and J by 4 bases, with 15 bases left in between. The germline gives CDR1 SQVTM, CDR2 ANQGSEA. The length of the CDR3 is 15 residues.

The chain carries TRBV18 and TRBJ1-1; D is possibly TRBD1 (6 bases). CDR3 length equals 14 residues. Germline V lookup: CDR1 KGHSH, CDR2 LQKENI. V gave up 4 bases and J gave up 0 bases, with 9 bases separating them. The DNA for the CDR3 is TGTGCCAGCTCACGGGGGGCGATGAACACTGAAGCTTTCTTT. Translated, it gives CASSRGAMNTEAFF.